The 24 T cell receptor beta chains below all came from one sample that was sequenced in a study of T cells in women clearing cervical HPV infection. The data were produced by immunoSEQ multiplex PCR, yet TCRdb's version contains in-frame clones alone and is incomplete. This repertoire includes 40,000 to 55,000 clones. Material: blood buffy coat. Source of these receptors: a woman between 18 and 75 years old with a cervical HPV16 infection that either progressed to CIN3+ or cleared (not recorded which).

A word on this clone: Read data end 3 residues before the CDR3 end; the end is taken from the germline J gene. The chain couples TRBV2 to TRBJ1-1; D ambiguous. This CDR3 is 13 amino acids long. The V end was cut by 6 bases, the J end by 4 bases, with 12 bases between. Germline V gene data show CDR1 as SNHLY and CDR2 as FYNNEI. The CDR3 spells CASRTKGFTEAFF. Incomplete CDR3 DNA: TGTGCCAGCAGGACAAAAGGGTTCACTGAA.

Note on this clone: The read falls 3 residues short of the CDR3 end, and the missing part is taken from the germline J gene. The chain recombines TRBV20-1 with TRBJ2-7, with D tentatively TRBD1 (5 bases). This CDR3 is 13 amino acids long. V was cut by 2 bases and J by 2 bases, with 10 bases left in between. Germline V gene sequence: CDR1 DFQATT, CDR2 SNEGSKA (reference sequence). CDR3 DNA, as far as it was read: TGCAGTGCTAGAAGGGGCAGAACCTACGAG. Amino acids: CSARRGRTYE. The CDR3 in full is CSARRGRTYEQYF.

With respect to this clone: The sequence runs out 3 residues before the end of the CDR3; the remainder is reconstructed from the germline J gene. The rearrangement joins TRBV20-1 to TRBJ1-2; 7 bases line up with TRBD1. The CDR3 contains 13 residues. V was clipped by 6 bases and J by 3 bases; unmatched bases: 7. Germline CDR1 is DFQATT and CDR2 is SNEGSKA (reference sequence). The CDR3 region is CSARVGTDYGYTF. The DNA read from the CDR3 is TGCAGTGCCAGGGTAGGGACAGACTATGGC.

A remark on this clone: Read coverage stops 3 residues before the CDR3 terminus; the germline J gene supplies the remainder. The rearrangement joins TRBV5-1 to TRBJ2-2; the D is unclear. CDR1 and CDR2 from the germline V gene are SGHRS and YFSETQ. Trimming took off 0 bases at V and 6 bases at J, with 18 bases between the two ends. The CDR3 consists of 17 residues. The DNA read from the CDR3 is TGCGCCAGCAGCTTGGCCCAAAGCCCCCAAAAACCCGGGGAG. Translated, it gives CASSLAQSPQKPGE. The CDR3 reads in full as CASSLAQSPQKPGELFF.

Concerning this clone itself: The read ends 3 residues early relative to the CDR3; the germline J gene fills the gap. The genes are TRBV5-1 and TRBJ1-2, with 9 bases identical to TRBD1. After removal of 5 bases from V and 3 bases from J, the junction contained 2 bases not matched to a gene. This CDR3 comprises 13 residues. Germline V gene data show CDR1 as SGHRS and CDR2 as YFSETQ. CDR3 DNA (partial): TGCGCCAGCAGGGGACAGGGCGACTATGGC. Translated, it gives CASRGQGDYG. The CDR3 as a whole reads CASRGQGDYGYTF.

On this clone: Read sequence stops 3 residues before the CDR3 end, and the germline J gene provides the missing end. This chain links TRBV19 with TRBJ2-2; D is ambiguous. V dropped 7 bases and J dropped 7 bases, with 13 bases sitting between them. CDR1 and CDR2 (germline): LNHDA, SQIVND (reference sequence). The CDR3 extends over 13 amino acids. The CDR3: CASNPPVGGELFF. The covered CDR3 bases are TGTGCCAGTAACCCGCCGGTTGGCGGGGAG.

The sequenced CDR3 bases are TGCAGTGCTAGAGAACTTTACGAG. Translating gives CSARELYE. The entire CDR3 protein reads CSARELYEQYF. The chain links TRBV20-1 to TRBJ2-7; D unresolved. Sequencing ends 3 residues short of the CDR3 end; the germline J gene provides the rest. The germline CDR1 and CDR2 sequences are DFQATT and SNEGSKA (reference sequence). The CDR3 runs to 11 residues. The V end was cut by 0 bases, the J end by 4 bases, with 4 bases between.

Comments on this clone: The observed sequence ends 3 residues before the CDR3 terminus, with the missing tail filled in from the germline J gene. The V and J genes are TRBV5-6 and TRBJ2-5; no clear D. The CDR3 is 13 amino acids. Germline-derived CDR1 and CDR2 are SGHDT and YYEEEE. Trimming took 3 bases from V and 2 from J, leaving 8 bases between them. The CDR3 loop is CASSSGPQETQYF. The sequenced CDR3 bases are TGTGCCAGCAGCTCGGGTCCTCAAGAGACC. Full variable domain (outside the CDR3, taken from reference TRBV5-6 and TRBJ2-5): DAGVTQSPTHLIKTRGQQVTLRCSPKSGHDTVSWYQQALGQGPQFIFQYYEEEERQRGNFPDRFSGHQFPNYSSELNVNALLLGDSALYLCASSSGPQETQYFGPGTRLLVL.

On this clone itself: The read ends 3 residues early relative to the CDR3; the germline J gene fills the gap. J is TRBJ2-1 and V is TRBV2; a possible D gene is TRBD2 (5 bases). CDR3 length: 15 amino acids. CDR1 and CDR2 from the germline V gene are SNHLY and FYNNEI. Trimming shortened V by 0 bases and J by 3 bases, and 9 bases separated the two germline ends. Here the CDR3 reads CASSEAIGLYNEQFF. CDR3 bases read: TGTGCCAGCAGTGAAGCTATAGGACTCTACAATGAG.

Points on this clone: The read comes to an end 3 residues before the CDR3 does, leaving the germline J gene to fill in the end. V gene TRBV5-6 combines with J gene TRBJ1-2, with 9 bases lining up with TRBD1. Germline CDR1 is SGHDT and CDR2 is YYEEEE. CDR3 length: 14 residues. The CDR3 protein is CASGRRDRDSGYTF. The CDR3 bases that were read are TGTGCCAGCGGACGCCGGGACAGGGACAGCGGC.

CDR3 bases read: TGTGCCAGCAGCAAGGGAGCGAGCGGCGTCTACGAG. This gives the protein CASSKGASGVYE. The CDR3 in full is CASSKGASGVYEQYF. The chain combines TRBV5-8 with TRBJ2-7; D is perhaps TRBD2 (5 bases). The CDR3 extends 3 residues past the end of the read, so its final part is completed from the germline J gene. Between the trimmed V and J ends, which lost 4 bases and 3 bases, there was a span of 17 bases. Germline V gene data show CDR1 as SGHTS and CDR2 as YDEGEE. The CDR3 covers 15 residues. The full variable domain, its missing parts supplied by reference TRBV5-8 and TRBJ2-7, is EAGVTQSPTHLIKTRGQQATLRCSPISGHTSVYWYQQALGLGLQFLLWYDEGEERNRGNFPPRFSGRQFPNYSSELNVNALELEDSALYLCASSKGASGVYEQYFGPGTRLTVT.

Comment on this clone: The CDR3 is cut off 3 residues early in the read; its end comes from the germline J gene. This sequence joins TRBV19 and TRBJ1-6, with 8 bases lining up with TRBD1. J was trimmed by 9 bases and V by 5 bases; bases with no gene match: 9. CDR3 length: 15 amino acids. Per the germline V gene, CDR1 is LNHDA and CDR2 is SQIVND (reference sequence). The CDR3 loop reads CASSGQGEKSSPLHF. The sequenced CDR3 bases are TGTGCCAGTAGTGGACAGGGTGAGAAGAGTTCACCC.

As for this clone: The read ends 3 residues before the CDR3 terminus; that terminus is restored from the germline J gene. V is TRBV10-1 and J is TRBJ2-1; D is perhaps TRBD2 (6 bases). Germline CDR1 is WNHNN and CDR2 is SYGVQD (reference sequence). V lost 10 bases and J lost 7, with 23 bases in between. The CDR3 extends over 15 amino acids. The CDR3 DNA, read in part, is TGCGCCACTCAGTTAGCGGTTAACGTGGGGAATGAG. Amino acid sequence: CATQLAVNVGNE. The entire CDR3 protein is CATQLAVNVGNEQFF.

Concerning this clone: The read gets to within 3 residues of the CDR3 end, and the germline J gene fills in the rest. The J gene is TRBJ2-5, the V gene TRBV5-1; TRBD2 agrees at 8 bases. Germline CDR1 reads SGHRS; CDR2 reads YFSETQ. V was pared by 4 bases and J by 4 bases, with 6 bases of the junction left unmatched. The CDR3 is 14 amino acids. The chain's CDR3 is CASSLPGGSETQYF. CDR3 DNA, as far as it was read: TGCGCCAGCAGCCTCCCGGGGGGGTCAGAGACC.

Notes on this clone: The CDR3 goes on 3 residues after the read ends, and that part is filled in from the germline J gene. The J gene is TRBJ2-1, the V gene TRBV9, with D unclear. Per germline, CDR1 SGDLS and CDR2 YYNGEE. V was shortened by 4 bases and J by 7 bases, with 12 bases between the two germline ends. The CDR3 runs to 13 residues. The CDR3 reads CASSSFVGNEQFF. The part of the CDR3 DNA that was read is TGTGCCAGCAGCTCATTTGTAGGGAATGAG.

On this clone: The CDR3 end lies 3 residues beyond the end of the read and is filled in from the germline J gene. The chain links TRBV7-2 to TRBJ2-7; 10 bases match TRBD2. J lost 3 bases, V lost 3 bases, and 2 bases had no gene match. The germline CDR1 and CDR2 sequences are SGHTA and FQGNSA. The CDR3 extends over 14 amino acids. The CDR3 sequence: CASSFSGRNYEQYF. CDR3 DNA (partial): TGTGCCAGCAGCTTTAGCGGGAGGAACTACGAG.

CDR3 residues: CSASSGGNYGYTF. Partial CDR3 DNA: TGCAGTGCTAGTTCGGGGGGCAACTATGGC. The chain joins TRBV20-1 to TRBJ1-2, with TRBD1 as a possible D gene (6 bases). The missing CDR3 end, 3 residues past where the read stops, is filled in from the germline J gene. Trimming left V 3 bases short and J 2 bases short, with 10 bases between. Per the germline V gene, CDR1 is DFQATT and CDR2 is SNEGSKA (reference sequence). The CDR3 runs 13 residues.

To note about this clone: The observed sequence ends 3 residues before the CDR3 terminus, with the missing tail filled in from the germline J gene. The V call is TRBV7-3, the J call TRBJ2-1; 9 nucleotides agree with TRBD1. This CDR3 contains 14 residues. Germline values: CDR1 SGHTA, CDR2 FQGTGA. Losses at the gene ends were 5 bases for V and 3 bases for J; bases not matched to a gene: 2. The CDR3 reads CASSRGQGYNEQFF. CDR3 DNA (partial): TGTGCCAGCAGCCGGGGACAGGGCTACAATGAG.

About this clone itself: The CDR3 extends 3 residues past the end of the read, so its final part is completed from the germline J gene. V and J are TRBV6-2 or TRBV6-3 and TRBJ1-2; the D gene is possibly TRBD1 (6 bases). CDR3 length: 11 amino acids. Germline V gene lookup returns CDR1 MNHEY and CDR2 SVGEGT. The CDR3 protein is CASGSQGGYTF. The sequenced part of the CDR3 DNA is TGTGCCAGCGGTTCCCAGGGGGGC.

As concerns this clone: Read sequence stops 3 residues before the CDR3 end, and the germline J gene provides the missing end. The chain employs TRBV6-1 and TRBJ1-2; D not resolved. The CDR3 length is 12 residues. CDR1 MNHNS and CDR2 SASEGT come from the germline V gene. The CDR3 sequence: CASSEWAWGYTF. Incomplete CDR3 DNA: TGTGCCAGCAGTGAATGGGCTTGGGGC.

Note on this clone: With the read ending 3 residues before the CDR3 end, the germline J gene is used to fill in that end. The chain is built from TRBV5-4 and TRBJ1-2; the D gene is possibly TRBD1 (5 bases). The CDR3 loop spans 13 amino acids. Per the germline V gene, CDR1 is SGHNT and CDR2 is YYREEE (reference sequence). V gave up 6 bases and J gave up 4 bases, with 13 bases separating them. CDR3 DNA, as far as it was read: TGTGCCAGCACCCTTGGGGGGAGCTATGGC. It codes for CASTLGGSYG. The full CDR3 protein reads CASTLGGSYGYTF.

Worth noting for this clone: The CDR3 goes on 3 residues after the read ends, and that part is filled in from the germline J gene. The gene calls are TRBV19 and TRBJ1-6; TRBD1 might be the D (5 bases). The germline V and J ends were trimmed by 4 bases and 6 bases, with 16 bases remaining between them. The germline CDR1 and CDR2 sequences are LNHDA and SQIVND (reference sequence). The CDR3 has 16 residues. CDR3 DNA (partial): TGTGCCAGTAGTAACCCCCAGGGATCGGGTAATTCACCC. Protein: CASSNPQGSGNSP. From start to end, the CDR3 is CASSNPQGSGNSPLHF. The variable domain in full, completed from reference TRBV19 and TRBJ1-6, reads DGGITQSPKYLFRKEGQNVTLSCEQNLNHDAMYWYRQDPGQGLRLIYYSQIVNDFQKGDIAEGYSVSREKKESFPLTVTSAQKNPTAFYLCASSNPQGSGNSPLHFGNGTRLTVT.

Comments on this clone: The read halts 3 residues ahead of the CDR3 end, with the missing end drawn from the germline J gene. The J gene is TRBJ1-6, the V gene TRBV3-1 (or the pseudogene TRBV3-2), with D perhaps TRBD1 (6 bases). From germline, CDR1 is LGHDT and CDR2 YNNKEL (reference sequence). V was clipped by 3 bases and J by 4 bases, with 7 bases between them. The CDR3 has 14 residues. The CDR3 here is CASSQGAYNSPLHF. CDR3 DNA, as far as it was read: TGTGCCAGCAGCCAGGGGGCTTATAATTCACCC.

About this clone itself: The DNA ends 3 residues before the CDR3 does, and the rest of the CDR3 is filled in from the germline J gene. The chain uses TRBV20-1 and TRBJ1-4, with D possibly matching TRBD1 (6 bases). From germline, CDR1 is DFQATT and CDR2 SNEGSKA (reference sequence). Trimming removed 1 base from V and 8 bases from J, with 11 bases in between. There are 13 residues in the CDR3. CDR3 DNA, as far as it was read: TGCAGTGCTAGAGCAGGCAGGGGCGAAAAA. The encoded protein is CSARAGRGEK. The entire CDR3 protein reads CSARAGRGEKLFF.